These 32 T cell receptor beta chains were sequenced from one sample in a study of CD8 T cell repertoires and HIV-1 epitope variants. The antigens of these receptors remain unknown. Assay used: immunoSEQ multiplex PCR; TCRdb lists only in-frame clones, some missing. The sample has some 6,200 clones, 60% to 75% seen once. The sequenced material came from cultured CD8+ T cells derived from PBMCs. The receptor source for this set is a male donor with HIV.

The CDR3, as DNA: TGTGCCAGCAGTGGGGGGGTTTCCGGGGAGCTGTTTTTT. Amino acid sequence: CASSGGVSGELFF. The genes are TRBV2 and TRBJ2-2, with D perhaps TRBD2 (6 bases). The CDR3 runs 13 residues. Trimming took 4 bases from V and 6 from J, leaving 9 bases between them. Germline assignment: CDR1 SNHLY and CDR2 FYNNEI.

This chain joins TRBV18 and TRBJ2-3, with D perhaps matching TRBD2 (5 bases). Germline CDR1 KGHSH, CDR2 LQKENI. CDR3 length: 15 amino acids. Trimming shortened V by 5 bases and J by 2 bases, and 14 bases separated the two germline ends. The CDR3 reads CASSSRTGITDTQYF. The CDR3 DNA is TGTGCCAGCTCATCTAGGACGGGAATCACAGATACGCAGTATTTT. Full variable domain (outside the CDR3, taken from reference TRBV18 and TRBJ2-3): NAGVMQNPRHLVRRRGQEARLRCSPMKGHSHVYWYRQLPEEGLKFMVYLQKENIIDESGMPKERFSAEFPKEGPSILRIQQVVRGDSAAYFCASSSRTGITDTQYFGPGTRLTVL.

The chain carries TRBV27 and TRBJ2-1; D ambiguous. V lost 0 bases and J lost 4, with 4 bases in between. Germline V gene lookup returns CDR1 MNHEY and CDR2 SMNVEV (reference sequence). The CDR3 has 13 residues. In DNA form, the CDR3 reads TGTGCCAGCAGTTTATCCGCGTACAATGAGCAGTTCTTC. It translates to CASSLSAYNEQFF.

The chain carries TRBV28 and TRBJ1-1; unclear D gene. The CDR3 consists of 14 residues. Germline V gene sequence: CDR1 MDHEN, CDR2 SYDVKM. V lost 2 bases to trimming and J lost 1 base, with 8 bases between them. In nucleotides, the CDR3 is TGTGCCAGCAGTTTAGGGCAGCAGAACACTGAAGCTTTCTTT. It specifies CASSLGQQNTEAFF. Drawing the rest from reference TRBV28 and TRBJ1-1, the complete variable domain is DVKVTQSSRYLVKRTGEKVFLECVQDMDHENMFWYRQDPGLGLRLIYFSYDVKMKEKGDIPEGYSVSREKKERFSLILESASTNQTSMYLCASSLGQQNTEAFFGQGTRLTVV.

This clone was seen once. This chain joins TRBV4-1 and TRBJ1-2, with 7 positions matching TRBD1. The CDR3 covers 16 residues. Germline V CDR1 and CDR2: MGHRA, YSYEKL. The junction had 12 bases not matched to a gene; V was cut back by 0 bases and J by 8 bases. The CDR3 spells CASSQEVDRVIEGYTF. For the CDR3, the DNA is TGCGCCAGCAGCCAAGAGGTCGACAGGGTGATTGAGGGCTACACCTTC.

This sequence joins TRBV25-1 and TRBJ1-3; 8 nucleotides align to TRBD1. The V segment lost 4 bases and the J segment 0 bases; nucleotides outside the gene matches: 8. This CDR3 spans 17 amino acids. Germline V CDR1 and CDR2: MGHDK, SYGVNS. This CDR3 is CASSGQGAFSSGNTIYF. Written as DNA, the CDR3 is TGTGCCAGCAGTGGGCAGGGGGCGTTCTCCTCTGGAAACACCATATATTTT.

This sequence joins TRBV2 and TRBJ1-5; TRBD1 might be the D (5 bases). The germline V gene encodes CDR1 SNHLY and CDR2 FYNNEI. V lost 3 bases, J lost 2 bases, and 11 bases lay in between. The CDR3 totals 15 residues. For the CDR3, the DNA is TGTGCCAGCAGTGAGGGGGAGGGCGGCAATCAGCCCCAGCATTTT. It yields the protein CASSEGEGGNQPQHF.

The chain carries TRBV11-2 and TRBJ1-2; D call uncertain. Trimming removed 4 bases from V and 0 bases from J, with 9 bases in between. CDR3 length: 14 amino acids. CDR1 and CDR2 (germline): SGHAT, FQNNGV. DNA for the CDR3: TGTGCCAGCAGCTACCAAGACTCTAACTATGGCTACACCTTC. This translates into CASSYQDSNYGYTF.

This chain joins TRBV29-1 and TRBJ2-1, with D tentatively TRBD2 (6 bases). The V end lost 8 bases, the J end lost 3 bases, and 14 bases lay between the germline ends. The germline V gene encodes CDR1 SQVTM and CDR2 ANQGSEA. The CDR3 spans 13 residues. The CDR3 reads CSFIAGIYNEQFF. The CDR3 nucleotides are TGCAGCTTCATTGCGGGAATCTACAATGAGCAGTTCTTC.

The chain has TRBV9 and TRBJ2-1; 10 nucleotides agree with TRBD2. Trimming took 4 bases from V and 6 from J; bases not matched to a gene: 7. CDR1 is SGDLS, CDR2 YYNGEE, per germline. This CDR3 spans 15 amino acids. CDR3 sequence: CASSISGGYGNEQFF. The CDR3 DNA reads as TGTGCCAGCAGCATTAGCGGGGGGTATGGCAATGAGCAGTTCTTC.

The chain links TRBV28 to TRBJ2-7, with D possibly TRBD2 on 6 matching bases. V shed 2 bases and J shed 1 base, with 12 bases lying between them. In germline, CDR1 is MDHEN, CDR2 SYDVKM. This CDR3 has 15 amino acids. The CDR3 is CASSLRATSSYEQYF. CDR3 sequence (DNA): TGTGCCAGCAGTTTAAGGGCGACTAGTTCCTACGAGCAGTACTTC.

The chain carries TRBV19 and TRBJ2-2; weak D call: TRBD1 (5 bases). Trimming took 7 bases from V and 7 from J, leaving 16 bases between them. CDR1 is LNHDA, CDR2 SQIVND, per germline (reference sequence). CDR3 length: 14 residues. Here the CDR3 DNA reads TGTGCCAGTAAGGAAGGGGCGCAAGGCGGGGAGCTGTTTTTT. It specifies CASKEGAQGGELFF.

The rearrangement joins TRBV5-1 to TRBJ2-1; TRBD2 agrees at 9 bases. The germline V gene encodes CDR1 SGHRS and CDR2 YFSETQ. The CDR3 totals 15 residues. V was clipped by 2 bases and J by 5 bases; unmatched bases: 5. The CDR3 DNA reads TGCGCCAGCAGCTTACAAGCGGGGGGACACAATGAGCAGTTCTTC. This codes for CASSLQAGGHNEQFF.

The J gene is TRBJ2-7, the V gene TRBV7-6; 9 nucleotides agree with TRBD1. The V gene end was trimmed by 4 bases and the J gene end by 2 bases; junction bases not matched to a gene: 9. This CDR3 spans 16 amino acids. Germline V lookup: CDR1 SGHVS, CDR2 FNYEAQ. The CDR3 DNA reads as TGTGCCAGCAGCTACTTGACAGGGGGGCCAACCTACGAGCAGTACTTC. Amino acid sequence: CASSYLTGGPTYEQYF.

This clone was seen just once. The rearrangement joins TRBV28 to TRBJ2-2; D is unclear. V shed 2 bases and J shed 4 bases, with 5 bases lying between them. The germline CDR1 and CDR2 sequences are MDHEN and SYDVKM. The CDR3 contains 13 residues. CDR3 protein: CASSLISTGELFF. The CDR3 DNA is TGTGCCAGCAGTTTAATTAGCACCGGGGAGCTGTTTTTT.

V usage is TRBV13 and J usage is TRBJ2-3, with D uncertain. From germline, CDR1 is PRHDT and CDR2 FYEKMQ (reference sequence). V lost 5 bases and J 3 bases, leaving 12 bases between the germline ends. The CDR3 length is 14 residues. The CDR3 protein is CASSRTSETDTQYF. For the CDR3, the DNA is TGTGCCAGCAGCCGGACCTCGGAGACAGATACGCAGTATTTT.

The chain carries TRBV28 and TRBJ1-4, with 10 nucleotides matching TRBD1. The ends lost 7 bases at V and 7 bases at J; junction bases unmatched: 6. CDR1 and CDR2 from the germline V gene are MDHEN and SYDVKM. CDR3 length: 14 amino acids. The CDR3 spells CASTPGQGIEKLFF. The CDR3 DNA reads TGTGCCAGCACCCCGGGACAGGGGATTGAAAAACTGTTTTTT.

This clone was picked up a small number of times. V is TRBV9 and J is TRBJ2-3; D unresolved. Trimming cost V 3 bases and J 4 bases, with 12 bases left between them. This CDR3 has 14 amino acids. The germline V gene has CDR1 SGDLS and CDR2 YYNGEE. CDR3 nucleotide sequence: TGTGCCAGCAGCGAGTACAGAGATTCAGATACGCAGTATTTT. Its protein product is CASSEYRDSDTQYF.

There are a few counts of this clone. The J gene is TRBJ2-7, the V gene TRBV4-2; tentative D call: TRBD2 (5 bases). The CDR3 loop spans 13 amino acids. The V end lost 1 base, the J end lost 1 base, and 5 bases lay between the germline ends. Per germline, CDR1 LGHNA and CDR2 YNFKEQ. CDR3 DNA: TGTGCCAGCAGCCAAGGACTATCCTACGAGCAGTACTTC. This encodes CASSQGLSYEQYF.

The gene calls are TRBV6-5 and TRBJ1-4; a possible D gene is TRBD1 (5 bases). The CDR3 spans 15 residues. Between the trimmed V and J ends, which lost 6 bases and 2 bases, there was a span of 13 bases. Germline CDR1 reads MNHEY; CDR2 reads SVGAGI. The CDR3 region has the DNA TGTGCCAGCAGCTCTCCCGGGGGTACTAATGAAAAACTGTTTTTT. Translated: CASSSPGGTNEKLFF.

This clone was counted between two and nine times. The chain recombines TRBV30 with TRBJ1-1, with D perhaps matching TRBD1 (5 bases). CDR1 GTSNPN and CDR2 SVGIG come from the germline V gene (reference sequence). The CDR3 is 16 residues long. Between the trimmed V and J ends, which lost 1 base and 4 bases, there was a span of 19 bases. The CDR3 DNA sequence: TGTGCCTGGAGTGGATGGGGGAGCTTGTCTGGCACTGAAGCTTTCTTT. Its translation: CAWSGWGSLSGTEAFF.

This sequence joins TRBV7-9 and TRBJ1-2; 7 bases agree with TRBD1. The germline V gene encodes CDR1 SEHNR and CDR2 FQNEAQ (reference sequence). This CDR3 is 13 amino acids long. J lost 1 base, V lost 6 bases, and 2 bases had no gene match. Here the CDR3 reads CASSRDSNYGYTF. The DNA of the CDR3 is TGTGCCAGCAGTCGGGACAGTAACTATGGCTACACCTTC.

CDR3 sequence reads: CATSRDRSPNQPQHF. The CDR3 coding sequence is TGTGCCACCAGCAGAGATCGGAGTCCCAATCAGCCCCAGCATTTT. J is TRBJ1-5 and V is TRBV15; D ambiguous. Germline V gene data show CDR1 as LNHNV and CDR2 as YYDKDF (reference sequence). The V and J ends lost 0 bases and 3 bases respectively, with 9 bases between them. The CDR3 runs to 15 residues.

The CDR3 sequence is CASSIGTRGTNEQFF. The CDR3 coding sequence is TGTGCCAGTAGTATAGGAACTAGAGGTACCAATGAGCAGTTCTTC. The V call is TRBV19, the J call TRBJ2-1, with a possible D match to TRBD2 (5 bases). The germline CDR1 and CDR2 sequences are LNHDA and SQIVND (reference sequence). The CDR3 runs 15 residues. V was pared by 1 base and J by 6 bases, with 13 bases between.

The chain combines TRBV6-1 with TRBJ1-5; no clear D gene. CDR3 length equals 16 residues. From germline, CDR1 is MNHNS and CDR2 SASEGT. The V end was cut by 1 base, the J end by 0 bases, with 10 bases between. CDR3 protein: CASSEVLSDSNQPQHF. The CDR3 nucleotides are TGTGCCAGCAGTGAAGTGTTATCTGATAGCAATCAGCCCCAGCATTTT.

This clone was counted only a few times. V and J are TRBV7-9 and TRBJ1-2; tentative D call: TRBD1 (6 bases). V gave up 1 base and J gave up 6 bases, with 9 bases separating them. The germline gives CDR1 SEHNR, CDR2 FQNEAQ (reference sequence). The CDR3 extends over 13 amino acids. CDR3 nucleotides: TGTGCCAGCAGCTTAGACAGGGCGGATGGCTACACCTTC. It codes for CASSLDRADGYTF.

This chain joins TRBV6-5 and TRBJ2-7; 11 positions agree with TRBD2. Germline V gene sequence: CDR1 MNHEY, CDR2 SVGAGI. The CDR3 extends over 16 amino acids. Trimming took 0 bases from V and 1 from J; bases not matched to a gene: 2. The CDR3 nucleotides read TGTGCCAGCAGTTACTCGACTAGCGGGGCATCCTACGAGCAGTACTTC. This translates into CASSYSTSGASYEQYF.

This clone was observed a handful of times. This rearrangement joins TRBV6-4 to TRBJ2-5, with D possibly called TRBD1 or TRBD2 (5 bases each). Trimming took 2 bases from V and 4 from J, leaving 8 bases between them. CDR1 and CDR2 (germline): MRHNA, SNTAGT. The CDR3 runs 13 residues. DNA of the CDR3: TGTGCCAGCAGTGACAGGGGACGAGAGACCCAGTACTTC. Translated: CASSDRGRETQYF.

The chain joins TRBV7-9 to TRBJ2-5; D may be TRBD2 (5 bases). The CDR3 is made up of 13 amino acids. Germline V gives CDR1 SEHNR, CDR2 FQNEAQ (reference sequence). Trimming took off 5 bases at V and 7 bases at J, with 14 bases between the two ends. The DNA of the CDR3 is TGTGCCAGCAGCAGGACCCCGGCGGGGACCCAGTACTTC. It encodes CASSRTPAGTQYF.

This clone was detected only a few times. The chain is built from TRBV7-9 and TRBJ2-1; 10 bases are shared with TRBD2. The CDR3 length is 15 residues. The junction had 4 bases not matched to a gene; V was cut back by 2 bases and J by 6 bases. Germline V lookup: CDR1 SEHNR, CDR2 FQNEAQ (reference sequence). CDR3 bases: TGTGCCAGCAGCTTACTAGCGGGAGAGGGCAATGAGCAGTTCTTC. Encoded protein: CASSLLAGEGNEQFF.

V is TRBV7-9 and J is TRBJ1-2; D is undetermined. From germline, CDR1 is SEHNR and CDR2 FQNEAQ (reference sequence). The CDR3 is 12 amino acids. The germline V and J ends were trimmed by 4 bases and 5 bases, with 8 bases remaining between them. This chain's CDR3 is CASSSVVYGYTF. CDR3 nucleotide sequence: TGTGCCAGCAGCTCCGTCGTATATGGCTACACCTTC.

The rearrangement joins TRBV19 to TRBJ2-6; D not certain. The CDR3 runs 15 residues. Per germline, CDR1 LNHDA and CDR2 SQIVND (reference sequence). Between the trimmed V and J ends, which lost 8 bases and 1 base, there was a span of 12 bases. CDR3 coding DNA: TGTGCCAGTCTTAGTAGTTGGTCTGGGGCCAACGTCCTGACTTTC. This encodes CASLSSWSGANVLTF. Drawing the rest from reference TRBV19 and TRBJ2-6, the complete variable domain is DGGITQSPKYLFRKEGQNVTLSCEQNLNHDAMYWYRQDPGQGLRLIYYSQIVNDFQKGDIAEGYSVSREKKESFPLTVTSAQKNPTAFYLCASLSSWSGANVLTFGAGSRLTVL.